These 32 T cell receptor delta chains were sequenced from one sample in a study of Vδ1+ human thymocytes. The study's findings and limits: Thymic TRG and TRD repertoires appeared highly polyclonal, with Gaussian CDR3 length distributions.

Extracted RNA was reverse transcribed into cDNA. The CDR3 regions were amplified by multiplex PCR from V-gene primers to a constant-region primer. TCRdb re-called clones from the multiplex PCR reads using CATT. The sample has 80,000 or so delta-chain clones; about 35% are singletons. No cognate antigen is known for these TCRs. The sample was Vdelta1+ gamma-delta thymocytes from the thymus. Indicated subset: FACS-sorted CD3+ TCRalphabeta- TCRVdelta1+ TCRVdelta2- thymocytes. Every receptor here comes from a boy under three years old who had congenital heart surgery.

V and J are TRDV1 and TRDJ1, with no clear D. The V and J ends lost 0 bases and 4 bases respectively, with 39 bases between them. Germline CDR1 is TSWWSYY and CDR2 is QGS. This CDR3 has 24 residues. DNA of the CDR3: TGTGCTCTTGGGGAACTGCGAACTACCCCCGGGAACGACGAAAACACAGGCCGGAACGATAAACTCATCTTT. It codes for CALGELRTTPGNDENTGRNDKLIF.

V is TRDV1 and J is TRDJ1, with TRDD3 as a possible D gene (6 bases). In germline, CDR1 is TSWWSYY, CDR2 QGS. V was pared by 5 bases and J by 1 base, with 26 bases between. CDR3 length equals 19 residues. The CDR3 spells CALGIRRRPPWGVTDKLIF. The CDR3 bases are TGTGCTCTTGGGATCCGCCGTCGGCCTCCCTGGGGTGTCACCGATAAACTCATCTTT.

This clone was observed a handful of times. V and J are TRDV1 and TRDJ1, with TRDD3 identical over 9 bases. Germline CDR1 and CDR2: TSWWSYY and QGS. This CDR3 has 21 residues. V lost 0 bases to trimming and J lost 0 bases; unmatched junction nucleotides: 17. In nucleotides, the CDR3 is TGTGCTCTTGGGGAACTGCGTCGGTTTGCACTTCCTGGGGGATACACCGATAAACTCATCTTT. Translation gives CALGELRRFALPGGYTDKLIF.

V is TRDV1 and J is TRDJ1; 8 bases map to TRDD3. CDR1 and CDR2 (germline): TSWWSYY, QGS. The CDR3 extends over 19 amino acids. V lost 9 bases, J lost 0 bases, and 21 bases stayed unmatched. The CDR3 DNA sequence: TGTGCTCTGGGATGTTCCAGACTGGGGATACTTTTGTACACCGATAAACTCATCTTT. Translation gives CALGCSRLGILLYTDKLIF.

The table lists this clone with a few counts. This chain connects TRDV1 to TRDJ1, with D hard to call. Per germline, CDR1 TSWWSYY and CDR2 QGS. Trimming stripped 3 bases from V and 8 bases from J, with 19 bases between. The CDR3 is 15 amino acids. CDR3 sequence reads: CALGDPYKIPSKLIF. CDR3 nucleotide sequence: TGTGCTCTTGGGGACCCTTATAAAATTCCGTCCAAACTCATCTTT.

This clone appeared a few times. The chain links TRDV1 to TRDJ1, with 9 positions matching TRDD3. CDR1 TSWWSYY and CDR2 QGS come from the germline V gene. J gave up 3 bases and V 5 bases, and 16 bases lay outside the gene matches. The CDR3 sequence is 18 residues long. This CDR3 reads CALGFPVEPRGIPDKLIF. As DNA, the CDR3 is TGTGCTCTTGGGTTCCCCGTGGAGCCTCGGGGGATACCCGATAAACTCATCTTT.

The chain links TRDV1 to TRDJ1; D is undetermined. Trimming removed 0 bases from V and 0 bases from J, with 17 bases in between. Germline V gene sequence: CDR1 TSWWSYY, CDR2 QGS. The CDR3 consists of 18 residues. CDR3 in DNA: TGTGCTCTTGGGGAACTCTGCACCCACCGGGGCCACACCGATAAACTCATCTTT. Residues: CALGELCTHRGHTDKLIF.

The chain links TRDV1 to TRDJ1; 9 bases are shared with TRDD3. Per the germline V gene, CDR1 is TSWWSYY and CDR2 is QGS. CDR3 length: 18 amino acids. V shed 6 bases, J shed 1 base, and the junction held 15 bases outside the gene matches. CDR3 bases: TGTGCTCTTGGTGTCTGGTACCGAACTGGGGGAGGCACCGATAAACTCATCTTT. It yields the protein CALGVWYRTGGGTDKLIF.

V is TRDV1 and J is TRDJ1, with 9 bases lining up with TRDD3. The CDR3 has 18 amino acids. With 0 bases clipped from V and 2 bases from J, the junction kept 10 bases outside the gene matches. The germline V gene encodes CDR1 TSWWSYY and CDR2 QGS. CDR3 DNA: TGTGCTCTTGGGGAACTTTCCACGAACTGGGGGAAAACCGATAAACTCATCTTT. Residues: CALGELSTNWGKTDKLIF.

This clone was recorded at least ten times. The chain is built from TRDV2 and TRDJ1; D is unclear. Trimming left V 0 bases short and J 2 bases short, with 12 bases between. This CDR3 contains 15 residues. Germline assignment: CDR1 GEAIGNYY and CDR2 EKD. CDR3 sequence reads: CACDTRWPLTDKLIF. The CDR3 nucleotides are TGTGCCTGTGACACCCGGTGGCCTTTGACCGATAAACTCATCTTT.

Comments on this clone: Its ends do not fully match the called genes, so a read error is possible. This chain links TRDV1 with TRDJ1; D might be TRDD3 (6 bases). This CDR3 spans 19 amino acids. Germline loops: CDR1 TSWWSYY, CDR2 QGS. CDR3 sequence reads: CALGERGGPTGKCPDRLIF. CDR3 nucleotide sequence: TGTGCTCTTGGGGAACGTGGCGGACCTACTGGGAAATGTCCCGATAGACTCATCTTT.

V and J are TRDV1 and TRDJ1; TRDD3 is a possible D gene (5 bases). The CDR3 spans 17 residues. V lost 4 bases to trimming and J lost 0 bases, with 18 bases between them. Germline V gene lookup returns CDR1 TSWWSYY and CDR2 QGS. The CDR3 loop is CALGAGITHKYTDKLIF. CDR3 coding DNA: TGTGCTCTTGGGGCCGGGATTACGCATAAGTACACCGATAAACTCATCTTT.

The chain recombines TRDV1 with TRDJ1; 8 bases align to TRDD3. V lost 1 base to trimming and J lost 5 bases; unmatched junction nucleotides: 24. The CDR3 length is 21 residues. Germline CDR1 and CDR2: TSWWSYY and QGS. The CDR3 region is CALGEPPAFALLGGTRDKLIF. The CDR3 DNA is TGTGCTCTTGGGGAACCGCCTGCCTTCGCCTTACTGGGGGGAACCAGGGATAAACTCATCTTT.

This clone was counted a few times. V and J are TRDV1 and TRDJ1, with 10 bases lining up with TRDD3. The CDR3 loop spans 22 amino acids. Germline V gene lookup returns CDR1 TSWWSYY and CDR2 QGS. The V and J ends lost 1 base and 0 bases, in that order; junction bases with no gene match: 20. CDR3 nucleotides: TGTGCTCTTGGGGAACCAGCTCCTCACTCTACTGGGGGATCCTTGTACACCGATAAACTCATCTTT. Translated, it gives CALGEPAPHSTGGSLYTDKLIF.

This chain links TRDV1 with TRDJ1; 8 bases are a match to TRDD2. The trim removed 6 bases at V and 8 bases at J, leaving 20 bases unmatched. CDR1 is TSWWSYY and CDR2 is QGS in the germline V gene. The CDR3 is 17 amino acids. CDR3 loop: CALGEIPTSYVVSKLIF. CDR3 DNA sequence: TGTGCTCTTGGAGAAATTCCAACTTCCTACGTCGTATCAAAACTCATCTTT.

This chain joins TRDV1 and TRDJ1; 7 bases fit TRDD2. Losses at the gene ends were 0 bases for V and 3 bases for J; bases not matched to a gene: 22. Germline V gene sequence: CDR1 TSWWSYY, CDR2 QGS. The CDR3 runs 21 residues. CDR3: CALGELPSSLGLVSRADKLIF. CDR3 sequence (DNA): TGTGCTCTTGGGGAACTACCTTCCTCCTTGGGGCTGGTATCTAGGGCCGATAAACTCATCTTT.

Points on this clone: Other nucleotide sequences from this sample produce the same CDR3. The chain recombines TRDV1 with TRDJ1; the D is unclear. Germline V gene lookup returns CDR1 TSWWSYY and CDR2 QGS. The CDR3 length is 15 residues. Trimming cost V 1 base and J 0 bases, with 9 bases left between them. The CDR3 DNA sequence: TGTGCTCTTGGGGAACGCGAAGGATACACCGATAAACTCATCTTT. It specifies CALGEREGYTDKLIF.

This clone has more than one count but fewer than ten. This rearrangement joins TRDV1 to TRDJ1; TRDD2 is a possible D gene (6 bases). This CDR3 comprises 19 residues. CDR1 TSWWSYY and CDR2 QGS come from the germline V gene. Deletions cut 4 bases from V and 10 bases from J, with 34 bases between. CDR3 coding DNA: TGTGCTCTTGGGGTCCTTAGGTCCTACCAAAGAGTGCGTACCAACCGACTCATCTTT. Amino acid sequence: CALGVLRSYQRVRTNRLIF.

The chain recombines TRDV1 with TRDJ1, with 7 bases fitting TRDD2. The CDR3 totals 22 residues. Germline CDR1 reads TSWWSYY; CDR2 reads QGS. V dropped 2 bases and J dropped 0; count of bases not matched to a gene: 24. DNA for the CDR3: TGTGCTCTTGGGGAAGGGTTCCTACGCACTATCTGGGATGACCTCTACACCGATAAACTCATCTTT. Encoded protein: CALGEGFLRTIWDDLYTDKLIF.

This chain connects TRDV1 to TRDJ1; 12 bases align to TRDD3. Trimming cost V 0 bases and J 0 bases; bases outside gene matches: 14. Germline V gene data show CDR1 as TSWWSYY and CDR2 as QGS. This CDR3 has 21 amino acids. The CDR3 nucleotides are TGTGCTCTTGGGGAACTCCCTTCCCCTTACTGGGGGATACCCCACACCGATAAACTCATCTTT. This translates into CALGELPSPYWGIPHTDKLIF.

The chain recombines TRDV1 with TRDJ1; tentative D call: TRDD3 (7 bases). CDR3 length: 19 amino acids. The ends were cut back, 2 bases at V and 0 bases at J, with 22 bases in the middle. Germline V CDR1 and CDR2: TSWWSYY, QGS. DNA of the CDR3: TGTGCTCTTGGGGAAGGCCGTCCTACGCTGGGGGTGTACACCGATAAACTCATCTTT. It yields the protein CALGEGRPTLGVYTDKLIF.

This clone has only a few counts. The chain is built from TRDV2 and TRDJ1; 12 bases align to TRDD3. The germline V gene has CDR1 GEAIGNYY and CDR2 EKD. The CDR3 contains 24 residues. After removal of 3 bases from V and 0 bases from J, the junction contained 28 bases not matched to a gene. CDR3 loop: CACDPRDPKGPVLGDTGYTDKLIF. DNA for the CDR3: TGTGCCTGTGACCCCCGAGATCCCAAAGGTCCTGTACTGGGGGATACCGGGTACACCGATAAACTCATCTTT.

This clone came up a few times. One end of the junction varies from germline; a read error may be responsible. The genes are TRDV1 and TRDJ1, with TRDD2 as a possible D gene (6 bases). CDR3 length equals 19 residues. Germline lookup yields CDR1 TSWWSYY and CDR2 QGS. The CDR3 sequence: CALGELRLPPTPYTDNLIF. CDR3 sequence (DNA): TGTGCTCTTGGGGAACTCCGTCTCCCTCCTACGCCGTACACCGATAATCTCATCTTT.

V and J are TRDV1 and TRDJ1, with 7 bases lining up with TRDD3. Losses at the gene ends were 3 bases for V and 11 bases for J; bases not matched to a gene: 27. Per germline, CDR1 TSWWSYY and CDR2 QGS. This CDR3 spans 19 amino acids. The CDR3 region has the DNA TGTGCTCTTGGGGACCTCTCGCCCGCCTGTATAGTGGGGGAACAAGGGCTCATCTTT. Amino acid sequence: CALGDLSPACIVGEQGLIF.

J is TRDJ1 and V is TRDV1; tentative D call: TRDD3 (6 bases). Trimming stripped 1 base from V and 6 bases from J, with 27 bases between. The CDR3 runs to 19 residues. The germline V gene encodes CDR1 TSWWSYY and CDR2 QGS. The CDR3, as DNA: TGTGCTCTTGGGGAACCGAGGGATCGGTACTGGGCGCCACGCCATAAACTCATCTTT. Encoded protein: CALGEPRDRYWAPRHKLIF.

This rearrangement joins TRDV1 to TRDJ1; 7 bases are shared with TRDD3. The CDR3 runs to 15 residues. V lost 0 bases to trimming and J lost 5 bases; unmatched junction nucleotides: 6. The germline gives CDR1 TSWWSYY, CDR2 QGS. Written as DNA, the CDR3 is TGTGCTCTTGGGGAACTTCGCCTACTGGGGGATAAACTCATCTTT. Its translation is CALGELRLLGDKLIF.

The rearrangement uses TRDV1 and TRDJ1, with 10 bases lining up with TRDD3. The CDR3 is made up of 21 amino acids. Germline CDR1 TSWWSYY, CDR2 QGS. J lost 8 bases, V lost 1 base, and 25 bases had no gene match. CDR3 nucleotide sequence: TGTGCTCTTGGGGAACGTTTGGAATCGGGGGGGAGGGTACTGGGGGATTGGAAACTCATCTTT. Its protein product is CALGERLESGGRVLGDWKLIF.

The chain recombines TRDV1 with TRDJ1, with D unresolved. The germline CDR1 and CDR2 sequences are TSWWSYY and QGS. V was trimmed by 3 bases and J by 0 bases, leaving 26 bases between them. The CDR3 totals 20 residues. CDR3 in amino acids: CALGELLYRYSLAYTDKLIF. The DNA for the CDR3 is TGTGCTCTTGGGGAGCTACTCTACCGCTACAGCTTGGCTTACACCGATAAACTCATCTTT.

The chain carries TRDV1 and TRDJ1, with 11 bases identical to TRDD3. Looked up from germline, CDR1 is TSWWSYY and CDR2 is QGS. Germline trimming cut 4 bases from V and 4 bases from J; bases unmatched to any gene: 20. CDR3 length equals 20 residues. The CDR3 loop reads CALGGSLSRYWGIKGDKLIF. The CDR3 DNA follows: TGTGCTCTTGGGGGTTCACTAAGTCGGTACTGGGGGATAAAGGGCGATAAACTCATCTTT.

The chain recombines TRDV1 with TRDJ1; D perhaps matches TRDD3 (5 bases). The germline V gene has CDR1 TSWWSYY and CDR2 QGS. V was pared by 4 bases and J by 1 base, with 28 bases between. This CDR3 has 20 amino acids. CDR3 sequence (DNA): TGTGCTCTTGGGGCTTGTGGGGAGAAAAGGGAGTTCCCCGGCACCGATAAACTCATCTTT. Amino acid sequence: CALGACGEKREFPGTDKLIF.

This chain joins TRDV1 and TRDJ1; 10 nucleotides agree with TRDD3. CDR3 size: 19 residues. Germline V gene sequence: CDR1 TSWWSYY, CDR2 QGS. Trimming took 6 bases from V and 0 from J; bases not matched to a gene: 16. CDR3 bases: TGTGCTCTTGGATTATCCTACTGGGGGATTTTAAAGCACACCGATAAACTCATCTTT. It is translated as CALGLSYWGILKHTDKLIF.

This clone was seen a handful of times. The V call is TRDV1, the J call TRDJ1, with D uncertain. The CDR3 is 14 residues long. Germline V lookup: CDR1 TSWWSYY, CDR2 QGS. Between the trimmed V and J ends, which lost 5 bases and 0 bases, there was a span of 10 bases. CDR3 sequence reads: CALGKITYTDKLIF. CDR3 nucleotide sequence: TGTGCTCTTGGGAAGATTACTTACACCGATAAACTCATCTTT.